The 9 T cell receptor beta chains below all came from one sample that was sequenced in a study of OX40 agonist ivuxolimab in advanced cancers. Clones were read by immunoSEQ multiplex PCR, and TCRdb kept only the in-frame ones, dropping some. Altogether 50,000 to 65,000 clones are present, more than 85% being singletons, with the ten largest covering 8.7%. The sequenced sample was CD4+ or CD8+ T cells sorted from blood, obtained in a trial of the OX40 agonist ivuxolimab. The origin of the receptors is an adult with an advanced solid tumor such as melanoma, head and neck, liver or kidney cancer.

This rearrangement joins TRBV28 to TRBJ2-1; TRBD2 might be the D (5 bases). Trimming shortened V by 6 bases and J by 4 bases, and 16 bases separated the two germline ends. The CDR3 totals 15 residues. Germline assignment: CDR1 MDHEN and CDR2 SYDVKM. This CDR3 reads CASRARVGIYNEQFF. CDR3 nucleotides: TGTGCCAGCAGGGCCCGGGTCGGGATATACAATGAGCAGTTCTTC. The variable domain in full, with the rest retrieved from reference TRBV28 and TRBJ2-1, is DVKVTQSSRYLVKRTGEKVFLECVQDMDHENMFWYRQDPGLGLRLIYFSYDVKMKEKGDIPEGYSVSREKKERFSLILESASTNQTSMYLCASRARVGIYNEQFFGPGTRLTVL.

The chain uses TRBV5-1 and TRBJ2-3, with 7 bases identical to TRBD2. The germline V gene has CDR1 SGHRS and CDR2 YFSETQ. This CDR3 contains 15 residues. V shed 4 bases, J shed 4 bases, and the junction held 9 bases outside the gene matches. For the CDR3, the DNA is TGCGCCAGCAGCGAAGGACTAGGTCGGGCAGATACGCAGTATTTT. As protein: CASSEGLGRADTQYF.

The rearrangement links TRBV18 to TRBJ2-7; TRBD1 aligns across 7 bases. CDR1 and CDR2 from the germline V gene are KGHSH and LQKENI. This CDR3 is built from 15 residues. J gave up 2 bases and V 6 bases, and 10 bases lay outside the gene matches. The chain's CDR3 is CASSSPGQNAYEQYF. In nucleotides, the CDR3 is TGTGCCAGCTCTAGCCCGGGACAGAACGCCTACGAGCAGTACTTC.

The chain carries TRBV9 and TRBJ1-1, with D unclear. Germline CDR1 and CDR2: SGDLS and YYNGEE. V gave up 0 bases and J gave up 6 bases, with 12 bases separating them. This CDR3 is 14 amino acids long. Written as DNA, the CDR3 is TGTGCCAGCAGCGTAGGGGTCGCCGGGGCTGAAGCTTTCTTT. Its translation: CASSVGVAGAEAFF. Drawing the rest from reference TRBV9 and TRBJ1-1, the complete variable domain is DSGVTQTPKHLITATGQRVTLRCSPRSGDLSVYWYQQSLDQGLQFLIQYYNGEERAKGNILERFSAQQFPDLHSELNLSSLELGDSALYFCASSVGVAGAEAFFGQGTRLTVV.

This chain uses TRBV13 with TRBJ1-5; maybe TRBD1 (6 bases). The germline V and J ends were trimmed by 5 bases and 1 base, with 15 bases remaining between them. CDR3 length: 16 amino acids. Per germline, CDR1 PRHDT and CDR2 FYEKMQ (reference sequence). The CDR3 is CASSLQGSGSNQPQHF. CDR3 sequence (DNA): TGTGCCAGCAGCCTGCAGGGGTCAGGGAGCAATCAGCCCCAGCATTTT.

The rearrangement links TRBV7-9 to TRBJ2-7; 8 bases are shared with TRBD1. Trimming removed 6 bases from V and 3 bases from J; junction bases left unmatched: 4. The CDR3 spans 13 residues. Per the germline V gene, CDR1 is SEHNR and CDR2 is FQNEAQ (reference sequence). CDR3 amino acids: CASRPTGGYEQYF. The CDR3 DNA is TGTGCCAGCAGACCTACAGGGGGCTACGAGCAGTACTTC. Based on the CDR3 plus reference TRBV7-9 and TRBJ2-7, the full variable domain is DTGVSQNPRHKITKRGQNVTFRCDPISEHNRLYWYRQTLGQGPEFLTYFQNEAQLEKSRLLSDRFSAERPKGSFSTLEIQRTEQGDSAMYLCASRPTGGYEQYFGPGTRLTVT.

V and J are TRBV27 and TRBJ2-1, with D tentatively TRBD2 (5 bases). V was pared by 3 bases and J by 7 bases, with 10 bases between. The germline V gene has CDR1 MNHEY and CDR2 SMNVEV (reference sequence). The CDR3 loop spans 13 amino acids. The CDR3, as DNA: TGTGCCAGCAGTTTGCGGACGGGAAATGAGCAGTTCTTC. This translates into CASSLRTGNEQFF.

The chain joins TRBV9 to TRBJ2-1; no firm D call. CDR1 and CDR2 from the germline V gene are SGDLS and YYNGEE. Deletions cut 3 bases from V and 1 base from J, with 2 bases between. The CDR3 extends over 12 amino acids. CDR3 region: CASSASYNEQFF. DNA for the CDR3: TGTGCCAGCAGCGCATCCTACAATGAGCAGTTCTTC.

Here the CDR3 DNA reads TGTGCCAGCAGTTTCCCAGGGCCCAATGAGCAGTTCTTC. It encodes CASSFPGPNEQFF. The chain links TRBV7-2 to TRBJ2-1; D possibly corresponds to TRBD1 (5 bases). This CDR3 spans 13 amino acids. CDR1 is SGHTA and CDR2 is FQGNSA in the germline V gene. V lost 6 bases and J 6 bases, leaving 12 bases between the germline ends.